The sample holds many counts of the clone carrying this T cell receptor beta chain. The CDR3 consists of 16 residues. Germline CDR1 reads SEHNR; CDR2 reads FQNEAQ (reference sequence). The V end was cut by 7 bases, the J end by 3 bases, with 21 bases between. Each CDR3 protein is one row after TCRdb ran MiXCR on the PCR reads. The sample consists of some 650,000 distinct CDR3 sequences, 15% to 20% of them appearing once. This specimen belongs to a study of molecular identifiers for immune sequencing clone quantification. This chain joins TRBV7-9 and TRBJ1-1; the D is unclear. The sequenced sample consisted of naive CD8+ T cells from blood, with Jurkat cell RNA spiked in. Subset defined: FACS-sorted CD8+CD4-CCR7+CD45RA+ naive T cells. This TCR derives from a human donor in good health. Some libraries in this study had Jurkat cell RNA spiked in. The CDR3 sequence: CASTPSPGGEDTEAFF. DNA of the CDR3: TGTGCCAGCACCCCCTCGCCGGGCGGAGAGGACACTGAAGCTTTCTTT.